These 32 T cell receptor beta chains came from one sample sequenced in a study of shared clonotypes between healthy human individuals. Libraries were prepared by immunoSEQ multiplex PCR; TCRdb keeps only in-frame clonotypes and omits some of them. The sample yields under 1,900,000 clones, approximately 98.5% seen once. Sequencing was carried out using naive CD4+ T cells sorted from blood. The sample's subset: CD45RA+ positively selected. These receptors came from a man aged 25-45 years in good health.

The chain has TRBV15 and TRBJ1-2; no clear D. V lost 3 bases to trimming and J lost 3 bases, with 14 bases between them. The CDR3 spans 15 residues. Germline V gene sequence: CDR1 LNHNV, CDR2 YYDKDF (reference sequence). CDR3 protein: CATSRGRTAYYGYTF. The CDR3 nucleotides read TGTGCCACCAGCAGGGGTCGGACCGCTTACTATGGCTACACCTTC.

Points on this clone: Other DNA sequences in the sample encode the same CDR3. The rearrangement uses TRBV18 and TRBJ1-1; D is unresolved. This CDR3 is 13 amino acids long. In germline, CDR1 is KGHSH, CDR2 LQKENI. Trimming stripped 1 base from V and 2 bases from J, with 5 bases between. The CDR3 DNA reads as TGTGCCAGCTCACCACGGGAAAACACTGAAGCTTTCTTT. Translated, it gives CASSPRENTEAFF.

The rearrangement links TRBV10-3 to TRBJ2-7, with TRBD2 identical over 13 bases. V gave up 6 bases and J gave up 0 bases; unmatched junction bases: 11. CDR1 and CDR2 from the germline V gene are ENHRY and SYGVKD. This CDR3 contains 18 residues. The CDR3 loop reads CAISPGLAGAPSSYEQYF. The CDR3, as DNA: TGTGCCATCAGCCCCGGACTAGCGGGAGCCCCGAGCTCCTACGAGCAGTACTTC.

This clone was recorded only once. This chain connects TRBV2 to TRBJ2-1; D is unresolved. The CDR3 length is 13 residues. Per germline, CDR1 SNHLY and CDR2 FYNNEI. The germline V and J ends were trimmed by 2 bases and 3 bases, with 5 bases remaining between them. The CDR3 here is CASSERYYNEQFF. The CDR3 nucleotides read TGTGCCAGCAGTGAACGCTACTACAATGAGCAGTTCTTC.

This sequence joins TRBV7-9 and TRBJ1-4; 11 bases agree with TRBD1. Trimming cost V 4 bases and J 7 bases; bases outside gene matches: 5. Germline V gene data show CDR1 as SEHNR and CDR2 as FQNEAQ (reference sequence). The CDR3 consists of 15 residues. CDR3 nucleotide sequence: TGTGCCAGCAGCTACACCGGGACAGGGGGTGAAAAACTGTTTTTT. It translates to CASSYTGTGGEKLFF.

The rearrangement joins TRBV5-1 to TRBJ2-7; tentatively, D is TRBD1 (6 bases). CDR1 is SGHRS and CDR2 is YFSETQ in the germline V gene. Deletions cut 0 bases from V and 2 bases from J, with 15 bases between. There are 16 residues in the CDR3. CDR3 in amino acids: CASSLAWSTGTYEQYF. For the CDR3, the DNA is TGCGCCAGCAGCTTGGCTTGGTCGACAGGAACCTACGAGCAGTACTTC.

The genes are TRBV9 and TRBJ2-1; D call uncertain. Germline V gene lookup returns CDR1 SGDLS and CDR2 YYNGEE. The CDR3 has 12 residues. The V gene lost 1 base and the J gene lost 5 bases, with 4 bases spanning the gap. Written as DNA, the CDR3 is TGTGCCAGCAGCGTAACCCACAATGAGCAGTTCTTC. Translated: CASSVTHNEQFF. Looking up the rest from reference TRBV9 and TRBJ2-1 gives the full variable domain: DSGVTQTPKHLITATGQRVTLRCSPRSGDLSVYWYQQSLDQGLQFLIQYYNGEERAKGNILERFSAQQFPDLHSELNLSSLELGDSALYFCASSVTHNEQFFGPGTRLTVL.

The gene calls are TRBV7-8 and TRBJ2-1; D is ambiguous. Deletions cut 1 base from V and 4 bases from J, with 14 bases between. The CDR3 is made up of 16 amino acids. Per germline, CDR1 SGHVS and CDR2 FQNEAQ. The CDR3 DNA follows: TGTGCCAGCAGCTTAGAATTCCAGCCCCTTTACAATGAGCAGTTCTTC. Residues: CASSLEFQPLYNEQFF.

This chain links TRBV5-1 with TRBJ2-7; 9 positions match TRBD1. The CDR3 spans 14 residues. Looked up from germline, CDR1 is SGHRS and CDR2 is YFSETQ. V was pared by 4 bases and J by 5 bases, with 7 bases of the junction left unmatched. CDR3 sequence (DNA): TGCGCCAGCAGCCCGACGACAGGGGGAGACGAGCAGTACTTC. It specifies CASSPTTGGDEQYF.

This chain joins TRBV5-1 and TRBJ2-1, with D possibly TRBD2 on 6 matching bases. The V end lost 6 bases, the J end lost 8 bases, and 21 bases lay between the germline ends. This CDR3 is built from 15 residues. The germline V gene has CDR1 SGHRS and CDR2 YFSETQ. The CDR3 loop is CASNPRRAPGHEQFF. CDR3 sequence (DNA): TGCGCCAGCAATCCACGGAGGGCCCCGGGTCATGAGCAGTTCTTC.

The chain recombines TRBV7-2 with TRBJ2-1; D could derive from TRBD1 or TRBD2 (5 bases each). V was trimmed by 3 bases and J by 4 bases, leaving 10 bases between them. The length of the CDR3 is 14 residues. Germline values: CDR1 SGHTA, CDR2 FQGNSA. CDR3 in amino acids: CASSFGTTYNEQFF. The DNA of the CDR3 is TGTGCCAGCAGCTTTGGGACCACTTACAATGAGCAGTTCTTC.

The chain couples TRBV27 to TRBJ1-2; no definite D call. The V and J ends lost 6 bases and 5 bases respectively, with 19 bases between them. The CDR3 contains 15 residues. Germline V lookup: CDR1 MNHEY, CDR2 SMNVEV (reference sequence). The DNA of the CDR3 is TGTGCCAGCAGCCCCCTGGGAGTCAGATTTTATGGCTACACCTTC. Amino acid sequence: CASSPLGVRFYGYTF.

The chain links TRBV28 to TRBJ2-7; D is uncertain. Germline V gene lookup returns CDR1 MDHEN and CDR2 SYDVKM. V was clipped by 4 bases and J by 4 bases, with 17 bases between them. The CDR3 totals 15 residues. The CDR3 is CASSSGDVTSYEQYF. For the CDR3, the DNA is TGTGCCAGCAGTTCCGGCGACGTAACATCTTACGAGCAGTACTTC.

The rearrangement uses TRBV18 and TRBJ2-2; 10 bases map to TRBD2. The CDR3 covers 17 residues. Germline V CDR1 and CDR2: KGHSH, LQKENI. The V and J ends lost 2 bases and 7 bases, in that order; junction bases with no gene match: 10. In nucleotides, the CDR3 is TGTGCCAGCTCACCAATTCCTAGCGGGAGTAATGGCGGGGAGCTGTTTTTT. Its protein product is CASSPIPSGSNGGELFF.

The chain has TRBV9 and TRBJ2-7; D unresolved. The germline CDR1 and CDR2 sequences are SGDLS and YYNGEE. V gave up 8 bases and J gave up 3 bases, with 12 bases separating them. CDR3 length: 12 residues. As DNA, the CDR3 is TGTGCCAGATATAATAAAGACTACGAGCAGTACTTC. Residues: CARYNKDYEQYF.

V usage is TRBV5-1 and J usage is TRBJ2-7; 9 bases align to TRBD2. The V gene's germline CDR1 is SGHRS and CDR2 YFSETQ. The CDR3 runs 16 residues. V lost 0 bases, J lost 1 base, and 5 bases stayed unmatched. CDR3 sequence reads: CASSLDGSGGSYEQYF. The DNA for the CDR3 is TGCGCCAGCAGCTTGGATGGTAGCGGGGGTTCCTACGAGCAGTACTTC.

The CDR3 DNA sequence: TGTGCCAGCTCACCACCGAGAGGTAGCGGGAGCACAGATACGCAGTATTTT. Its translation: CASSPPRGSGSTDTQYF. J is TRBJ2-3 and V is TRBV18, with 7 bases identical to TRBD2. The CDR3 has 17 residues. The V and J ends lost 0 bases and 0 bases, in that order; junction bases with no gene match: 6. From germline, CDR1 is KGHSH and CDR2 LQKENI.

The CDR3 nucleotides read TGTGCCAGCAACAGTCCCGGGACAGGGGTCTACGAGCAGTACTTC. This encodes CASNSPGTGVYEQYF. V and J are TRBV6-1 and TRBJ2-7, with TRBD1 matching 10 bases. The CDR3 totals 15 residues. V was pared by 7 bases and J by 3 bases, with 9 bases of the junction left unmatched. Germline CDR1 reads MNHNS; CDR2 reads SASEGT.

This chain connects TRBV10-1 to TRBJ2-2; 9 bases fit TRBD2. The germline V gene has CDR1 WNHNN and CDR2 SYGVQD (reference sequence). This CDR3 spans 16 amino acids. Germline trimming cut 6 bases from V and 2 bases from J; bases unmatched to any gene: 7. CDR3 sequence: CASSGVAGANTGELFF. The DNA of the CDR3 is TGCGCCAGCAGCGGCGTAGCGGGAGCCAACACCGGGGAGCTGTTTTTT.

This chain connects TRBV5-5 to TRBJ1-2; no definite D call. This CDR3 region has 13 residues. Germline V CDR1 and CDR2: SGHKS, YYEKEE (reference sequence). Trimming removed 4 bases from V and 3 bases from J, with 10 bases in between. The CDR3, as DNA: TGTGCCAGCAGCCCCGACACCCACTATGGCTACACCTTC. Translated, it gives CASSPDTHYGYTF. Variable domain in full (rest from reference TRBV5-5 and TRBJ1-2): DAGVTQSPTHLIKTRGQQVTLRCSPISGHKSVSWYQQVLGQGPQFIFQYYEKEERGRGNFPDRFSARQFPNYSSELNVNALLLGDSALYLCASSPDTHYGYTFGSGTRLTVV.

The rearrangement links TRBV19 to TRBJ2-1; TRBD2 matches 10 bases. Germline V gene data show CDR1 as LNHDA and CDR2 as SQIVND (reference sequence). Trimming took 6 bases from V and 9 from J; bases not matched to a gene: 11. This CDR3 region has 15 residues. The CDR3 DNA sequence: TGTGCCAGTAGGCCCCGGTCTAGCGGGAGCAGTGAGCAGTTCTTC. This codes for CASRPRSSGSSEQFF.

The chain is built from TRBV28 and TRBJ2-2; tentative D call: TRBD2 (6 bases). The CDR3 is 15 residues long. CDR1 and CDR2 from the germline V gene are MDHEN and SYDVKM. Trimming cost V 6 bases and J 1 base, with 12 bases left between them. This CDR3 is CASSPTGRNTGELFF. CDR3 DNA: TGTGCCAGCAGCCCCACCGGGAGGAACACCGGGGAGCTGTTTTTT.

The chain has TRBV6-4 and TRBJ2-7; unclear D gene. Germline V gene lookup returns CDR1 MRHNA and CDR2 SNTAGT. The CDR3 runs 13 residues. V lost 9 bases to trimming and J lost 3 bases, with 15 bases between them. The CDR3 spells CASPRKALYEQYF. CDR3 coding DNA: TGTGCCAGTCCCAGGAAAGCGCTCTACGAGCAGTACTTC.

The rearrangement links TRBV7-8 to TRBJ2-5; 7 bases agree with TRBD1. Per the germline V gene, CDR1 is SGHVS and CDR2 is FQNEAQ. Trimming removed 5 bases from V and 1 base from J; junction bases left unmatched: 7. CDR3 length equals 15 residues. In nucleotides, the CDR3 is TGTGCCAGCAGCCGGGGACAGACCTTCCAAGAGACCCAGTACTTC. It is translated as CASSRGQTFQETQYF.

CDR3 coding DNA: TGTGCCAGCAGCTTTACTACCCGGAGGACGATCTACGAGCAGTACTTC. Protein product: CASSFTTRRTIYEQYF. J is TRBJ2-7 and V is TRBV7-9, with D perhaps matching TRBD2 (5 bases). V shed 3 bases and J shed 3 bases, with 18 bases lying between them. The CDR3 has 16 residues. Per the germline V gene, CDR1 is SEHNR and CDR2 is FQNEAQ (reference sequence).

This chain uses TRBV6-1 with TRBJ2-7; a weak D match, TRBD2 (8 bases). Germline loops: CDR1 MNHNS, CDR2 SASEGT. CDR3 length: 15 amino acids. V was shortened by 9 bases and J by 6 bases, with 24 bases between the two germline ends. Here the CDR3 DNA reads TGTGCCAGTAGGGGGCTAGCGGGTCCTGACGGCGAGCAGTACTTC. This encodes CASRGLAGPDGEQYF.

The chain uses TRBV18 and TRBJ1-4, with a weak D call TRBD1 (6 bases). Between the trimmed V and J ends, which lost 2 bases and 7 bases, there was a span of 14 bases. The CDR3 runs 15 residues. Germline assignment: CDR1 KGHSH and CDR2 LQKENI. The CDR3 nucleotides read TGTGCCAGCTCACCAGGGGGGGCTACGCGTGAAAAACTGTTTTTT. Its translation is CASSPGGATREKLFF. The whole variable domain, remainder taken from reference TRBV18 and TRBJ1-4, is NAGVMQNPRHLVRRRGQEARLRCSPMKGHSHVYWYRQLPEEGLKFMVYLQKENIIDESGMPKERFSAEFPKEGPSILRIQQVVRGDSAAYFCASSPGGATREKLFFGSGTQLSVL.

The genes are TRBV5-1 and TRBJ2-7; 8 nucleotides line up with TRBD1. CDR3 length: 15 residues. Unmatched junction bases numbered 7, after V lost 1 base and J lost 4 bases. Germline V lookup: CDR1 SGHRS, CDR2 YFSETQ. CDR3 sequence: CASSLSGGVIYEQYF. CDR3 in DNA: TGCGCCAGCAGCTTGTCAGGGGGCGTTATATACGAGCAGTACTTC.

With respect to this clone: The same CDR3 also results from other DNA sequences found in this sample. The chain combines TRBV6-1 with TRBJ1-2; 11 positions agree with TRBD1. The V gene's germline CDR1 is MNHNS and CDR2 SASEGT. Unmatched junction bases numbered 1, after V lost 6 bases and J lost 1 base. CDR3 length equals 14 residues. CDR3 sequence: CASRGTGGNYGYTF. CDR3 coding DNA: TGTGCCAGCAGGGGGACAGGGGGTAACTATGGCTACACCTTC.

This chain joins TRBV18 and TRBJ2-7; possibly TRBD1 for D (6 bases). This CDR3 spans 15 amino acids. V shed 2 bases and J shed 2 bases, with 13 bases lying between them. Germline loops: CDR1 KGHSH, CDR2 LQKENI. In DNA form, the CDR3 reads TGTGCCAGCTCACCAATCAGACAGGCCCCCTACGAGCAGTACTTC. Its translation: CASSPIRQAPYEQYF.

This clone has only one observation. The chain links TRBV6-1 to TRBJ2-5, with a weak D call TRBD2 (5 bases). The CDR3 consists of 14 residues. V was shortened by 2 bases and J by 2 bases, with 9 bases between the two germline ends. Germline V lookup: CDR1 MNHNS, CDR2 SASEGT. CDR3 nucleotide sequence: TGTGCCAGCAGTGAAACTAGACCACAAGAGACCCAGTACTTC. Its protein is CASSETRPQETQYF.

The gene calls are TRBV2 and TRBJ2-3; the D gene is possibly TRBD1 (6 bases). The CDR3 covers 14 residues. V was shortened by 11 bases and J by 6 bases, with 21 bases between the two germline ends. Per germline, CDR1 SNHLY and CDR2 FYNNEI. Here the CDR3 reads CAQAGVRPADTQYF. As DNA, the CDR3 is TGTGCCCAAGCAGGGGTCCGCCCGGCGGATACGCAGTATTTT.